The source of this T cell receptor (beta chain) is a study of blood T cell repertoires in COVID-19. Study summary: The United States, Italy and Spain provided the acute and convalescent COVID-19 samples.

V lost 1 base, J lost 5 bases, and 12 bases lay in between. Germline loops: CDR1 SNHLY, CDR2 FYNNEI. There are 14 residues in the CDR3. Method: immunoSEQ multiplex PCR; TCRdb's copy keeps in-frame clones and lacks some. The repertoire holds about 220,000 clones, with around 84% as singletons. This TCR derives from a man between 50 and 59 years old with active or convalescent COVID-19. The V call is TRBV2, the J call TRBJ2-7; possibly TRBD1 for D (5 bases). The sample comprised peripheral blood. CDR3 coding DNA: TGTGCCAGCAGTGAAGGCGGCAGGGAAAACGAGCAGTACTTC. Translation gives CASSEGGRENEQYF.